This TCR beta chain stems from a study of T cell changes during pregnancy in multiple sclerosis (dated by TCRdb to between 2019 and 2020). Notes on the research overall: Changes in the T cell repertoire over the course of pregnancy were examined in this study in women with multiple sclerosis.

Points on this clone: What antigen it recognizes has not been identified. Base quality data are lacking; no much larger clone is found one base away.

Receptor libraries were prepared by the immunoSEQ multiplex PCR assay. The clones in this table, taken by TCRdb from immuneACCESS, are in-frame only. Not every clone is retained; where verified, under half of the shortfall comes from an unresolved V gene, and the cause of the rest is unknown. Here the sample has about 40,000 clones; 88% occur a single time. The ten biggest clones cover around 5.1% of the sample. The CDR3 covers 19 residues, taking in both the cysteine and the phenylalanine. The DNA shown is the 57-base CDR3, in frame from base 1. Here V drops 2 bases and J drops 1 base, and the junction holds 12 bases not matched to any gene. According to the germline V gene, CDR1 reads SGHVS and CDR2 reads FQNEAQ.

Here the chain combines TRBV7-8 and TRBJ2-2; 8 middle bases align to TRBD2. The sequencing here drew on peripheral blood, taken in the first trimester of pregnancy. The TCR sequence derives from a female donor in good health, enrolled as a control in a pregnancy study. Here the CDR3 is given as CASSLRGAGTSRNTGELFF. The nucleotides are TGTGCCAGCAGCTTAAGGGGGGCGGGGACTAGTAGGAACACCGGGGAGCTGTTTTTT.